This T cell receptor (beta chain) was found in a study of T cells in Graves' hyperthyroidism and ophthalmopathy. Lactation, pregnancy, other autoimmune disease or uncontrolled infection excluded patients. The diagnoses drew upon clinical symptoms, serum thyroxine and TRAb, thyroid ultrasound and orbital computed tomography. It was RNA transcripts that yielded the amplified TCR beta CDR3 regions. A first-round RT-PCR of the TCR CDR3 used the HTBI primer set. TCRdb used MiXCR to reprocess the multiplex PCR reads, holding one entry per CDR3 protein. The data show about 520,000 distinct CDR3 sequences, about 24% seen once. This clonotype was counted between two and nine times. The sequenced sample was blood. This clonotype was sampled from a woman in her 30s with Graves' ophthalmopathy.

CDR3: CSAREWAGTAKNIQYF. The CDR3, as DNA: TGCAGTGCTAGAGAGTGGGCGGGGACAGCCAAAAACATTCAGTACTTC. The V and J genes are TRBV20-1 and TRBJ2-4; possible D gene TRBD2, 6 bases. V was trimmed by 0 bases and J by 0 bases, leaving 12 bases between them. The CDR3 runs to 16 residues. Looked up from germline, CDR1 is DFQATT and CDR2 is SNEGSKA (reference sequence).